This TCR beta chain was recorded in a study of blood T cell repertoires in COVID-19. At the level of the study: Specimens from acute and convalescent COVID-19 originated in the United States, Italy and Spain.

V was pared by 0 bases and J by 3 bases, with 5 bases between. Germline V CDR1 and CDR2: MGHRA, YSYEKL. The CDR3 is 13 residues long. TCRdb keeps only in-frame clones here, not all; method: immunoSEQ multiplex PCR. The sample has approximately 240,000 clones, 85% to 95% seen once. The Seattle site enrolled patients during active infection and followed them longitudinally. The chain combines TRBV4-1 with TRBJ1-1; D uncertain. The material sequenced was peripheral blood. This sequence originates from a man aged 25 to 40 with COVID-19, enrolled during active disease. The CDR3 DNA sequence: TGCGCCAGCAGCCAAGAACGGGACACTGAAGCTTTCTTT. It codes for CASSQERDTEAFF.